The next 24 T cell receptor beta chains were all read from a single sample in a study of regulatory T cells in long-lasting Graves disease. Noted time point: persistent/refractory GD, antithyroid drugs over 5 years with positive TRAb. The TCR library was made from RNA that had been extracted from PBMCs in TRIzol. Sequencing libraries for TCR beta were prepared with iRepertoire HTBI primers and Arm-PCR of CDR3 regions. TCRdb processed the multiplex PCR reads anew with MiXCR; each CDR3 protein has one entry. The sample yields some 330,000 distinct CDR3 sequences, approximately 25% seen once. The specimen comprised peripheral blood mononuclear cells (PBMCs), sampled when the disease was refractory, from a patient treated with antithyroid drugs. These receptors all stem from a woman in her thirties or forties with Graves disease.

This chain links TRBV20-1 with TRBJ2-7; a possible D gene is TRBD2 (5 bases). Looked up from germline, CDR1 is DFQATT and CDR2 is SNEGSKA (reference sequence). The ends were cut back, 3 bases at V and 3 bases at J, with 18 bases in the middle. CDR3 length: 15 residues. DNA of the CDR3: TGCAGTGCTAGGGGCGAAAGGGCCGGGATCTACGAGCAGTACTTC. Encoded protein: CSARGERAGIYEQYF.

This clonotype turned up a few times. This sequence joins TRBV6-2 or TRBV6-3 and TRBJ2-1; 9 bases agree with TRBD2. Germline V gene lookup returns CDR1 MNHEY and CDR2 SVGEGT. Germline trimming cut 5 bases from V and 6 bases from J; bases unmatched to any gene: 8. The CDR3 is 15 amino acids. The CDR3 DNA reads TGTGCCAGCAGTAGCGGGAGGATTGGGGGCAATGAGCAGTTCTTC. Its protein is CASSSGRIGGNEQFF.

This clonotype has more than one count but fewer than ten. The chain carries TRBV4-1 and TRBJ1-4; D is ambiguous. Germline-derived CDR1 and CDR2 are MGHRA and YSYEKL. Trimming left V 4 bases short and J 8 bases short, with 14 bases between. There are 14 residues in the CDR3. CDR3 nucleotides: TGCGCCAGCAGCCCCGGGAGGGAATGGGAAAAACTGTTTTTT. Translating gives CASSPGREWEKLFF.

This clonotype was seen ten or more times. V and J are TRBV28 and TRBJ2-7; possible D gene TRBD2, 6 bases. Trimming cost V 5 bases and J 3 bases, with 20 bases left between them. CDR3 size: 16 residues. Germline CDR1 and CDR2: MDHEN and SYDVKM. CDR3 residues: CASSTPSGGLFYEQYF. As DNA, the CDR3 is TGTGCCAGCAGTACACCCTCCGGGGGTTTGTTCTACGAGCAGTACTTC.

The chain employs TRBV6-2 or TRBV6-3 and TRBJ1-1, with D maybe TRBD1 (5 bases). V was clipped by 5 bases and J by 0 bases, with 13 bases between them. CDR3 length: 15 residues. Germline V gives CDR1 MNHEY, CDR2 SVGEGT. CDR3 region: CASSDPGTVNTEAFF. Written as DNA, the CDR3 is TGTGCCAGCAGTGACCCCGGGACGGTGAACACTGAAGCTTTCTTT.

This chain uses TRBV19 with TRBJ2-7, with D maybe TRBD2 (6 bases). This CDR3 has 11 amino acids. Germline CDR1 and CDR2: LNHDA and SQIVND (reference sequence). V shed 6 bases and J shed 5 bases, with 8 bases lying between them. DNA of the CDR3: TGTGCCAGTAGCGGGAGAAACGAGCAGTACTTC. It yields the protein CASSGRNEQYF.

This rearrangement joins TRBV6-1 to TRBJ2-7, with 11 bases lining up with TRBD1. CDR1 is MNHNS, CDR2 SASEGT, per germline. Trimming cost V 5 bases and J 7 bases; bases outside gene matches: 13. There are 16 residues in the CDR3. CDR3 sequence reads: CASSQSAGTGGWEQYF. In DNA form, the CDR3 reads TGTGCCAGCAGTCAATCCGCCGGGACAGGGGGTTGGGAGCAGTACTTC.

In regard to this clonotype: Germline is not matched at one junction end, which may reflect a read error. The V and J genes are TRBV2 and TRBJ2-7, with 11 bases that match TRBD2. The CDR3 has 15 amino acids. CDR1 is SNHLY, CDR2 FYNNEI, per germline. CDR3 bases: TGTGCCAGCAGGTTAGCGGGAGGGCCTTCCTACGAGCAGTGCTTC. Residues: CASRLAGGPSYEQCF. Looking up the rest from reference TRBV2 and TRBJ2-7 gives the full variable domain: EPEVTQTPSHQVTQMGQEVILRCVPISNHLYFYWYRQILGQKVEFLVSFYNNEISEKSEIFDDQFSVERPDGSNFTLKIRSTKLEDSAMYFCASRLAGGPSYEQCFGPGTRLTVT.

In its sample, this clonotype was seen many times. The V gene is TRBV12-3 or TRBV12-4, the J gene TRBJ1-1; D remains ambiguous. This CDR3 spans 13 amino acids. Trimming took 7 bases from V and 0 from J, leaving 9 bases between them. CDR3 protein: CASKANMNTEAFF. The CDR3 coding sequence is TGTGCCAGCAAAGCCAATATGAACACTGAAGCTTTCTTT.

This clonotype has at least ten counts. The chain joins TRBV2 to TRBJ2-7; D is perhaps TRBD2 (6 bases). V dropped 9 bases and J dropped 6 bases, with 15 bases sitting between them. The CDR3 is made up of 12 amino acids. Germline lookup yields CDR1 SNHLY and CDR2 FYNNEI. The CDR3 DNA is TGTGCCAGTAGGGCCGGGGGTCGCGAGCAGTACTTC. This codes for CASRAGGREQYF.

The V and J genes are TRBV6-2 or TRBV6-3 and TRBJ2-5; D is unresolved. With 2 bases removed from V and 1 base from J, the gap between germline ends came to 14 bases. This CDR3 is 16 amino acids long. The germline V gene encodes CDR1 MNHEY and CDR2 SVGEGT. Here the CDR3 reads CASSYRRQRAQETQYF. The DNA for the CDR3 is TGTGCCAGCAGTTACCGCAGGCAGCGAGCCCAAGAGACCCAGTACTTC.

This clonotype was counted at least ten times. CDR3 bases: TGTGCCAGCAGCTATAGCGGGACAGGGGCTGTGGAGACCCAGTACTTC. Translating it yields CASSYSGTGAVETQYF. The chain links TRBV11-2 to TRBJ2-5; 10 bases align to TRBD1. Germline CDR1 is SGHAT and CDR2 is FQNNGV. With 4 bases clipped from V and 5 bases from J, the junction kept 10 bases outside the gene matches. The CDR3 contains 16 residues.

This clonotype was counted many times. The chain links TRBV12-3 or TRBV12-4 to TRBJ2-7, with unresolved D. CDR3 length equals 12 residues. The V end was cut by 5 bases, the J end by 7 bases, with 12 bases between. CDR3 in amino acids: CASSILTGEQYF. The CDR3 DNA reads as TGTGCCAGCAGTATCTTGACCGGGGAGCAGTACTTC.

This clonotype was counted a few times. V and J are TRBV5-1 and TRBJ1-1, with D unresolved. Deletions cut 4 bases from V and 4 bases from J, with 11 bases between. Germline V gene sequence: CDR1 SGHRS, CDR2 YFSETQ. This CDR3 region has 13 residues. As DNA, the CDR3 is TGCGCCAGCAGCCGGACCGTTGCCACTGAAGCTTTCTTT. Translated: CASSRTVATEAFF.

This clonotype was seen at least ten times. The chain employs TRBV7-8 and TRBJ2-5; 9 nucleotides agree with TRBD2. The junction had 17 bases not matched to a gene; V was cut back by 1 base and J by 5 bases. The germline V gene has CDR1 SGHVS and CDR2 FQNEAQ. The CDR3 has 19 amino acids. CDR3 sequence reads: CASSLVGLRASGNTETQYF. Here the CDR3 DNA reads TGTGCCAGCAGCTTAGTTGGTTTGAGGGCTAGCGGGAATACGGAGACCCAGTACTTC.

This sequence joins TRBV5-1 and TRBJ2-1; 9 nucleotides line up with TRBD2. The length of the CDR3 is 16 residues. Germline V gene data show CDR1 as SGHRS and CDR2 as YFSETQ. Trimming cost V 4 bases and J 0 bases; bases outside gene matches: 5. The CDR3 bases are TGCGCCAGCAGCACCATTAGCGGGAGCTCCTACAATGAGCAGTTCTTC. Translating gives CASSTISGSSYNEQFF.

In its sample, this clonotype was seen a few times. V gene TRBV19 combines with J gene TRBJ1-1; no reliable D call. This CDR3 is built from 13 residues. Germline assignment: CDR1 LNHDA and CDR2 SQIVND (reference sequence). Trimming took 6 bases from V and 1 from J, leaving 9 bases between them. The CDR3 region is CASRRVRNTEAFF. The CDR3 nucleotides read TGTGCCAGTAGGAGAGTTCGGAACACTGAAGCTTTCTTT.

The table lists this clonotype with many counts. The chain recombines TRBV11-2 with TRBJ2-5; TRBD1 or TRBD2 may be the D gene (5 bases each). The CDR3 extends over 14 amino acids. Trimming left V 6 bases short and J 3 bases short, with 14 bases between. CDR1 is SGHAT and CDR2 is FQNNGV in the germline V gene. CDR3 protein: CASRLWGMEETQYF. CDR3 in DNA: TGTGCCAGCAGGTTATGGGGGATGGAAGAGACCCAGTACTTC.

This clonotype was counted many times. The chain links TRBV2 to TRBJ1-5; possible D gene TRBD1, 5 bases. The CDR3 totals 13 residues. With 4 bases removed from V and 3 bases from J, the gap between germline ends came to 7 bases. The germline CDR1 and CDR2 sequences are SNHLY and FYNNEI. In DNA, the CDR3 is TGTGCCAGCAGTGCAGGGACCAATCAGCCCCAGCATTTT. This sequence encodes CASSAGTNQPQHF.

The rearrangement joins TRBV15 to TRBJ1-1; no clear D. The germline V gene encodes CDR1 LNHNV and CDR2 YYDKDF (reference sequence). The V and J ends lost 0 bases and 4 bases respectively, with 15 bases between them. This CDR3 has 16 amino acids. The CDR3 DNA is TGTGCCACCAGCAGAGATCCGGGAGAAGCAGGCACTGAAGCTTTCTTT. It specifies CATSRDPGEAGTEAFF.

Here the CDR3 DNA reads TGTGCCAGCAGCGTAACTAGATCATCAAGGTTCCAGTACTTC. Its protein is CASSVTRSSRFQYF. This chain uses TRBV9 with TRBJ2-5; tentatively, D is TRBD2 (5 bases). CDR3 length equals 14 residues. V gave up 1 base and J gave up 10 bases, with 17 bases separating them. CDR1 and CDR2 (germline): SGDLS, YYNGEE.

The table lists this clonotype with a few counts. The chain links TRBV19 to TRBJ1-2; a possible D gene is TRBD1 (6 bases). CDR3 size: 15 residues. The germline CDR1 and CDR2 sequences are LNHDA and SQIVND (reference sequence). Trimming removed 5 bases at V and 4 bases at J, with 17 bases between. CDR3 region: CASSPPTGKIYGYTF. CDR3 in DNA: TGTGCCAGTAGTCCGCCGACAGGAAAAATCTATGGCTACACCTTC.

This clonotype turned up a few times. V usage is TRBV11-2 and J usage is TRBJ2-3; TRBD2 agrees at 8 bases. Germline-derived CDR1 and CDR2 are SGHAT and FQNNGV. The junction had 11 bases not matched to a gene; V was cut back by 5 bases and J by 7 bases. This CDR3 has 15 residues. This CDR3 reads CASSPRGGPGNTQYF. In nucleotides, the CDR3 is TGTGCCAGCAGCCCGCGCGGGGGGCCCGGTAATACGCAGTATTTT.

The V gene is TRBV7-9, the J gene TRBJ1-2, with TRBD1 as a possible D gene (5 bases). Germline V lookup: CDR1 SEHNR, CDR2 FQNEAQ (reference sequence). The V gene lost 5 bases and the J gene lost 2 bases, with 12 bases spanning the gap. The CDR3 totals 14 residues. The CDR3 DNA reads TGTGCCAGCAGCGCAAGGGGCAAAAACTATGGCTACACCTTC. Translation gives CASSARGKNYGYTF.